This T cell receptor (beta chain) emerged from a study of T-cell reconstitution after alpha-beta-depleted transplantation in children. Germline V gene data show CDR1 as MGHRA and CDR2 as YSYEKL. CDR3 length equals 15 residues. V dropped 1 base and J dropped 0 bases, with 9 bases sitting between them. The TCRbeta library incorporated unique molecular identifiers. TCRdb independently ran MiXCR on the PCR reads; one entry per CDR3 protein. Of over 200,000 distinct CDR3 sequences listed, more than 15% are singletons. The receptor comes from a male patient aged 2 to 9 who had a stem cell transplant for acute lymphoblastic leukemia, so the T cells may come from the graft donor. The rearrangement joins TRBV4-1 to TRBJ1-1; D not resolved. Material: PBMCs, mostly from graft donor cells, obtained 360 days after TCRalphabeta/CD19-depleted stem cell transplant. This CDR3 reads CASSQGAPLNTEAFF. As DNA, the CDR3 is TGCGCCAGCAGCCAAGGAGCTCCCTTGAACACTGAAGCTTTCTTT.